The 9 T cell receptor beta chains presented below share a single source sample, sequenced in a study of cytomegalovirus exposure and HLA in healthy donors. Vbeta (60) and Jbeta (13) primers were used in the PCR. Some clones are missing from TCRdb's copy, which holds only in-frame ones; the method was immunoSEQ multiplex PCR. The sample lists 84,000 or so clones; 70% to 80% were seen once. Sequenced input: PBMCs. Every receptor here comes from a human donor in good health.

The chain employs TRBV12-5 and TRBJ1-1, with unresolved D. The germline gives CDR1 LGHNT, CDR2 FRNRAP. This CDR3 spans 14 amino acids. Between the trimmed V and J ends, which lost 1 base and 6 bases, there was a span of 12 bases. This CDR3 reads CASGLGHLSPEAFF. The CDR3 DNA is TGTGCTAGTGGTTTGGGACACCTTAGTCCTGAAGCTTTCTTT. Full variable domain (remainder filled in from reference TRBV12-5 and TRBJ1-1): DARVTQTPRHKVTEMGQEVTMRCQPILGHNTVFWYRQTMMQGLELLAYFRNRAPLDDSGMPKDRFSAEMPDATLATLKIQPSEPRDSAVYFCASGLGHLSPEAFFGQGTRLTVV.

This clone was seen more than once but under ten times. Here the CDR3 DNA reads TGTGCCAGCAGCGGGAGGGGGGTGGAGAACACTGAAGCTTTCTTT. Residues: CASSGRGVENTEAFF. The rearrangement joins TRBV6-1 to TRBJ1-1, with D perhaps matching TRBD1 (6 bases). V was pared by 6 bases and J by 1 base, with 15 bases between. The CDR3 spans 15 residues. Per germline, CDR1 MNHNS and CDR2 SASEGT.

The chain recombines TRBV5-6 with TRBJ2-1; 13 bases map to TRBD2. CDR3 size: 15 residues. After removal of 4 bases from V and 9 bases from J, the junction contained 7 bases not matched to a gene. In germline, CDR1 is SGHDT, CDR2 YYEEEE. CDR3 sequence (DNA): TGTGCCAGCAGCCGACCGGGACTAGCGGGGTCTGAGCAGTTCTTC. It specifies CASSRPGLAGSEQFF.

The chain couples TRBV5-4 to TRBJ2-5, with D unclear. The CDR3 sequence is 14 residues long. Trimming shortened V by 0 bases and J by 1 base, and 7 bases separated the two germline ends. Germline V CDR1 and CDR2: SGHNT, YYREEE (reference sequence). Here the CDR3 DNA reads TGTGCCAGCAGCTTGGTTAGCTCCCAAGAGACCCAGTACTTC. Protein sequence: CASSLVSSQETQYF.

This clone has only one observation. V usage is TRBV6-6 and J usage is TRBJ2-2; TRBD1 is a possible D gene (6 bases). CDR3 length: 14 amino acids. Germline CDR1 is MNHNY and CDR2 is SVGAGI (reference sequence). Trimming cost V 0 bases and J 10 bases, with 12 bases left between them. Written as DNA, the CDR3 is TGTGCCAGCAGTTACTCCAACAGGGCTGCGGAGCTGTTTTTT. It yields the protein CASSYSNRAAELFF.

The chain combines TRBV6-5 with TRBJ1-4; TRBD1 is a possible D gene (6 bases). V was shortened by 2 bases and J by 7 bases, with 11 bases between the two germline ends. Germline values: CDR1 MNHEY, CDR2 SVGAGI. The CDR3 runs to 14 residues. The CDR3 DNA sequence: TGTGCCAGCAGTTACGGCGGGGGCGGTGAAAAACTGTTTTTT. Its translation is CASSYGGGGEKLFF.

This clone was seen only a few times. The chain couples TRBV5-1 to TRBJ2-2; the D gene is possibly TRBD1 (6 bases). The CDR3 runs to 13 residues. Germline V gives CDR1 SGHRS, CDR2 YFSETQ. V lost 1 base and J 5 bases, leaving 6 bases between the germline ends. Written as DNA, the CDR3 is TGCGCCAGCAGCTTGCAGGGGACCGGGGAGCTGTTTTTT. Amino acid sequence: CASSLQGTGELFF.

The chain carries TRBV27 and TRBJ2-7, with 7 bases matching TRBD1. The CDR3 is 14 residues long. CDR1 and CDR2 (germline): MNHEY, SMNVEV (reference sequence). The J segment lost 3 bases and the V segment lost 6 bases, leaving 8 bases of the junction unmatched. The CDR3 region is CASSRLGGYYEQYF. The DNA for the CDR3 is TGTGCCAGCAGCCGCCTAGGGGGCTACTACGAGCAGTACTTC.

CDR3 region: CASSASGGALYNEQFF. Here the CDR3 DNA reads TGCGCCAGCAGCGCCAGCGGGGGGGCCCTGTACAATGAGCAGTTCTTC. This sequence joins TRBV5-1 and TRBJ2-1, with TRBD2 matching over 10 bases. CDR3 length equals 16 residues. Per the germline V gene, CDR1 is SGHRS and CDR2 is YFSETQ. V lost 4 bases, J lost 4 bases, and 8 bases stayed unmatched.